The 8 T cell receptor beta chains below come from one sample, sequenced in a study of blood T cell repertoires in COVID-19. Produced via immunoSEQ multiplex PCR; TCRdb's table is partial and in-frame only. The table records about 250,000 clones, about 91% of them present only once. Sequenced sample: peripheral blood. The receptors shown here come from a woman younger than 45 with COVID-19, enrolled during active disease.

This CDR3 reads CASSEFRDYTEAFF. CDR3 in DNA: TGCGCCAGCAGTGAGTTCCGGGATTACACTGAAGCTTTCTTT. The gene calls are TRBV10-2 and TRBJ1-1; the D is unclear. V dropped 1 base and J dropped 3 bases, with 9 bases sitting between them. CDR1 and CDR2 (germline): WSHSY, SAAADI. The CDR3 runs 14 residues.

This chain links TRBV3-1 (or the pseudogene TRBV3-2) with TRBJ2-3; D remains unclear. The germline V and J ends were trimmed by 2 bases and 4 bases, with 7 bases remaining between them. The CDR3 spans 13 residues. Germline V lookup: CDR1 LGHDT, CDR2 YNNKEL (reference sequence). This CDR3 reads CASSQYNSDTQYF. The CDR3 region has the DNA TGTGCCAGCAGCCAATATAATTCAGATACGCAGTATTTT.

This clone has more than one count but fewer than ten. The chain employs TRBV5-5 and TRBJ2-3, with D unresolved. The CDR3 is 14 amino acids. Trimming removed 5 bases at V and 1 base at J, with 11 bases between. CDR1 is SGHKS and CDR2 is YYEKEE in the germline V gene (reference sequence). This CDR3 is CASRTLTGTDTQYF. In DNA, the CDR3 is TGTGCCAGCAGAACACTAACTGGCACAGATACGCAGTATTTT.

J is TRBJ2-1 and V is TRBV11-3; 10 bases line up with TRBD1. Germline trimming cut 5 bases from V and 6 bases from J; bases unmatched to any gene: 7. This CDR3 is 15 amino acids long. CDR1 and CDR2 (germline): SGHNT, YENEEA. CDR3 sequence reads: CASSIGTGDVNEQFF. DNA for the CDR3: TGTGCCAGCAGCATCGGGACAGGGGACGTCAATGAGCAGTTCTTC.

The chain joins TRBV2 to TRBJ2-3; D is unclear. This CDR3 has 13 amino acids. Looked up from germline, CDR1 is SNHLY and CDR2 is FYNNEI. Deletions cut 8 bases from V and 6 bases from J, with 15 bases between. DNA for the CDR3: TGTGCCAGCCGAACAACCCGCCAGGATACGCAGTATTTT. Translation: CASRTTRQDTQYF.

For the CDR3, the DNA is TGCAGCCTTATAGCGGGGGGCCAAGAGACCCAGTACTTC. It encodes CSLIAGGQETQYF. The V call is TRBV29-1, the J call TRBJ2-5; 10 bases line up with TRBD2. This CDR3 has 13 amino acids. Germline values: CDR1 SQVTM, CDR2 ANQGSEA. V shed 8 bases, J shed 1 base, and the junction held 4 bases outside the gene matches.

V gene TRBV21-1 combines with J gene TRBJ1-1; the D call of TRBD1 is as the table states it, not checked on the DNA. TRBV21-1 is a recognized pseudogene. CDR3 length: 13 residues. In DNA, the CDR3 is TGTGCCAGCAGCAAAGATGTCAGCACTGAAGCTTTCTTT. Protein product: CASSKDVSTEAFF.

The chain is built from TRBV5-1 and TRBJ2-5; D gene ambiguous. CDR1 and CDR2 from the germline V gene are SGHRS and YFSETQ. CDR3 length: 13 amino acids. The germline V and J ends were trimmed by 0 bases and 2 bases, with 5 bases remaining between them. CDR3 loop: CASSLAKQETQYF. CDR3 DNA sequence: TGCGCCAGCAGCTTGGCTAAACAAGAGACCCAGTACTTC.